This paragraph reports one TCR beta chain. The target antigen is unknown. Between the trimmed V and J ends, which lost 3 bases and 4 bases, there was a span of 15 bases. The CDR3 is 15 residues long. The germline gives CDR1 ENHRY, CDR2 SYGVKD. TCRdb called the RT-PCR reads again in MiXCR, with one record for every CDR3 protein. The repertoire holds approximately 490,000 distinct CDR3 sequences, with approximately 7.3% as singletons. The record originates from a study of response to subunit inactivated influenza vaccine. Study-wide results and limits: The authors offered the suggestion that each seasonal influenza vaccination recruits few new T cells.

The V call is TRBV10-3, the J call TRBJ1-1, with a tentative D call TRBD1 (5 bases). The TCR was taken from a man between 50 and 75 years old who received an inactivated influenza vaccine. The sequencing here drew on PBMCs from blood, taken less than 25 months after vaccination. CDR3 sequence reads: CAISDPGRSGTEAFF. CDR3 DNA sequence: TGTGCCATCAGTGACCCGGGACGATCGGGCACTGAAGCTTTCTTT.